This is a list of T cell receptor beta chains from one sample in a study of blood T cell repertoires in COVID-19. Measured with immunoSEQ multiplex PCR; TCRdb has only the in-frame clones, and not every one. This sample has around 300,000 clones, with 85% to 90% found just once. The sample was peripheral blood. Source of these receptors: a human donor in a cohort sampled during active COVID-19. The CDR3 runs from the conserved cysteine through the conserved F or W. The order of the fields is clone size, D gene, J gene, V gene, CDR3 DNA, CDR3 protein. The D gene is left open where the match is weak. For some rows the clone size is stated as once, few or many, or as a class when expanded; others skip it.

. | TRBD1 | TRBJ1-2 | TRBV2 | TGTGCCAGCAGAGCACAGGGGCATGGCTACACCTTC | CASRAQGHGYTF
. | . | TRBJ1-2 | TRBV4-1 | TGCGCCAGCAGCCAAGACTCAGGGGACTATGGCTACACCTTC | CASSQDSGDYGYTF
. | TRBD1 | TRBJ2-1 | TRBV7-2 | TGTGCCAGCAGCTTAGTCTCTATCGGGACAGGGGCAGGTGAGCAGTTCTTC | CASSLVSIGTGAGEQFF
. | TRBD2 | TRBJ2-3 | TRBV7-9 | TGTGCCAGCAGCTTAGATGTTTTGGCTAGCGGATACACAGATACGCAGTATTTT | CASSLDVLASGYTDTQYF
. | TRBD1 | TRBJ2-6 | TRBV19 | TGTGCCAGTAGTATAGGACAGGGCCTCTCTGGGGCCAACGTCCTGACTTTC | CASSIGQGLSGANVLTF
once | . | TRBJ1-2 | TRBV18 | TGTGCCAGCTCACCCGACACCTTCTATGGCTACACCTTC | CASSPDTFYGYTF
. | . | TRBJ2-7 | TRBV12-3/TRBV12-4 | TGTGCCAGCAGTTTTCAACAAACCTACGAGCAGTACTTC | CASSFQQTYEQYF
. | . | TRBJ1-1 | TRBV9 | TGTGCCAGCAGCGCAACAGGGATATCCCGAGCTTTCTTT | CASSATGISRAFF
. | . | TRBJ1-5 | TRBV6-1 | TGTGCCAGCAGTGAAGAATGGGGCCGATATCAGCCCCAGCATTTT | CASSEEWGRYQPQHF
many | . | TRBJ2-7 | TRBV19 | TGTGCCAGTAGTCATAATCGAGATTCCTACGAGCAGTACTTC | CASSHNRDSYEQYF
once | TRBD2 | TRBJ2-3 | TRBV7-9 | TGTGCCAGCAGCGCCGGGACTAGCGGGAGATTCTTCACAGATACGCAGTATTTT | CASSAGTSGRFFTDTQYF
. | . | TRBJ1-5 | TRBV19 | TGTGCCAGTAGTGAATTTGACAAGAGAGAGCCCCAGCATTTT | CASSEFDKREPQHF
few | TRBD1 | TRBJ2-7 | TRBV18 | TGTGCCAGCTCACCAATGGACAGGAGATACTACGAGCAGTACTTC | CASSPMDRRYYEQYF
. | TRBD2 | TRBJ2-7 | TRBV6-5 | TGTGCCAGCAAGGCGGGACTAGCAGGATACGAGCAGTACTTC | CASKAGLAGYEQYF
. | . | TRBJ1-2 | TRBV3-1/TRBV3-2 | TGTGCCAGCAGCGCAACTAACAGGGCCGATGGCTACACCTTC | CASSATNRADGYTF
. | TRBD1 | TRBJ1-2 | TRBV28 | TGTGCCAGCAGCACGAGCGGACAGGGGCATGGCTACACCTTC | CASSTSGQGHGYTF
. | TRBD2 | TRBJ2-7 | TRBV7-2 | TGTGCCAGCAGAGAAATTGCGGGAGTTCCCAGGGAGCAGTACTTC | CASREIAGVPREQYF